Listed below are T cell receptor beta chains from one sample, sequenced in a study of a mutant IDH1 vaccine in newly diagnosed glioma. Data came from immunoSEQ multiplex PCR; TCRdb stores just in-frame clones and leaves some out. The sample includes almost 85,000 clones, roughly 85% of them seen just once. Their antigens remain unidentified. Source: PBMCs, taken from a glioma patient whose treatment included an IDH1 peptide vaccine. These receptors were collected from a man aged 30-40 years with glioma. Some clones in this sample may be carry-over from other donors' samples. CDR3s include the opening cysteine and the closing phenylalanine or tryptophan. D genes are given only for firm matches. Not every row has a clone size; where given, it reads once, few, many or a size class.

v_gene,d_gene,abundance,j_gene,CDR3nt,CDR3aa
TRBV9,TRBD2,.,TRBJ2-3,TGTGCCAGCAGCCCCAGGGGACTAGATCTAGATACGCAGTATTTT,CASSPRGLDLDTQYF
TRBV6-5,.,.,TRBJ2-2,TGTGCCAGCAGCGCACAGGGTATGAACACCGGGGAGCTGTTTTTT,CASSAQGMNTGELFF
TRBV4-2,.,.,TRBJ2-7,TGTGCCAGCAGCCTTGGGACGGCGGCCTACGAGCAGTACTTC,CASSLGTAAYEQYF
TRBV2,.,.,TRBJ2-6,TGTGCCAGCAGTGAAGGGGGTGTACACTCCATTTACTCTGGGGCCAACGTCCTGACTTTC,CASSEGGVHSIYSGANVLTF
TRBV6-6,TRBD1,.,TRBJ1-3,TGTGCCAGCAGTCGGGACAGGGCCGGAAACACCATATATTTT,CASSRDRAGNTIYF
TRBV5-4,.,.,TRBJ2-3,TGTGCCAGCAGACAACATAGCACAGATACGCAGTATTTT,CASRQHSTDTQYF
TRBV28,.,once,TRBJ2-6,TGTGCCAGCAGTTTGGCAGGAGCTGGGGCCAACGTCCTGACTTTC,CASSLAGAGANVLTF
TRBV5-5,TRBD1,.,TRBJ1-6,TGTGCCAGCAGCTTGGACGGACAGGGCTATAATTCACCCCTCCACTTT,CASSLDGQGYNSPLHF
TRBV9,TRBD1,.,TRBJ1-5,TGTGCCAGCAGCGTAGATGTAGGGACAGTCAATCAGCCCCAGCATTTT,CASSVDVGTVNQPQHF
TRBV19,.,.,TRBJ1-5,TGTGCCAGCGATCGGGGGATCAATCAGCCCCAGCATTTT,CASDRGINQPQHF
TRBV2,TRBD1,.,TRBJ2-3,TGTGCCAGCAGTGACACCGACAGGGCAGATACGCAGTATTTT,CASSDTDRADTQYF
TRBV7-9,.,.,TRBJ2-7,TGTGCCAGCAGCTTACAGGGACCCTACGAGCAGTACTTC,CASSLQGPYEQYF
TRBV18,TRBD1,.,TRBJ1-1,TGTGCCAGCTCACCATCTAGGACAGGGGCTGAAGCTTTCTTT,CASSPSRTGAEAFF
TRBV6-5,.,.,TRBJ2-7,TGTGCCAGCAGCAACAGGGTGGGCGAGCAGTACTTC,CASSNRVGEQYF
TRBV18,.,.,TRBJ1-4,TGTGCCAGCTCCCAATATAGGGACTTTGCAACTAATGAAAAACTGTTTTTT,CASSQYRDFATNEKLFF
TRBV25-1,.,.,TRBJ2-2,TGTGCCAGCAGCTGGTTGAGCACCGGGGAGCTGTTTTTT,CASSWLSTGELFF
TRBV9,.,.,TRBJ1-1,TGTGCCAGCAGCGTAGGCGACAACACTGAAGCTTTCTTT,CASSVGDNTEAFF
TRBV15,TRBD1,.,TRBJ2-1,TGTGCCACCAGCAGAGATTTAGGGACAGCCGGTGAGCAGTTCTTC,CATSRDLGTAGEQFF
TRBV14,.,.,TRBJ2-6,TGTGCCAGCAGCGCCAGGGGAGGGGCCAACGTCCTGACTTTC,CASSARGGANVLTF
TRBV27,TRBD1,.,TRBJ2-3,TGTGCCAGCAGTTTTCTCTCGACAGGGGCAGATACGCAGTATTTT,CASSFLSTGADTQYF
TRBV5-1,TRBD1,.,TRBJ1-2,TGCGCCAGCAGCCAGGGACAGTCTAACTATGGCTACACCTTC,CASSQGQSNYGYTF
TRBV6-4,.,.,TRBJ1-2,TGTGCCAGCAGTGACTCTGCGGGGAACTATGGCTACACCTTC,CASSDSAGNYGYTF
TRBV10-3,.,once,TRBJ2-7,TGTGCCATCAGTGGAGAGGCGGAGGGCGAGCAGTACTTC,CAISGEAEGEQYF
TRBV10-3,.,.,TRBJ2-3,TGTGCCATCAACGGCGGCACAGATACGCAGTATTTT,CAINGGTDTQYF
TRBV27,.,once,TRBJ2-7,TGTGCCAGCAGTGGGGGGACGGAAGCCTACGAGCAGTACTTC,CASSGGTEAYEQYF
TRBV19,.,.,TRBJ2-2,TGTGCCAGTAGTTTCCCCGCGGGACTCCCCACCGGGGAGCTGTTTTTT,CASSFPAGLPTGELFF
TRBV19,.,.,TRBJ1-5,TGTGCCAGTAGTATAGGGCGCAGCAATCAGCCCCAGCATTTT,CASSIGRSNQPQHF
TRBV9,.,.,TRBJ1-1,TGTGCCAGCAGCGTAGATCACCAGTTGAACACTGAAGCTTTCTTT,CASSVDHQLNTEAFF
TRBV6-5,TRBD1,few,TRBJ1-2,TGTGCCAGCAGGGGACAGGCAAACTATGGCTACACCTTC,CASRGQANYGYTF
TRBV5-1,.,.,TRBJ2-2,TGCGCCAGCAGCCTTTTTCAGGAGAACACCGGGGAGCTGTTTTTT,CASSLFQENTGELFF
TRBV27,TRBD2,.,TRBJ2-3,TGTGCCAGCAGCCCACTAGCGGGAGGCAAAGATACGCAGTATTTT,CASSPLAGGKDTQYF
TRBV7-8,TRBD1,.,TRBJ1-5,TGTGCCAGCAGCTCCGGACAGGGGGTTAATCAGCCCCAGCATTTT,CASSSGQGVNQPQHF
TRBV11-2,.,.,TRBJ1-6,TGTGCCAGCAGCGTCGAGAGGGATTCACCCCTCCACTTT,CASSVERDSPLHF
TRBV29-1,.,.,TRBJ2-7,TGCAGCGTACATCAACCAGGGGATAAGCAGTACTTC,CSVHQPGDKQYF
TRBV5-4,.,.,TRBJ1-1,TGTGCCAGCAGCTTACCGCCATTCAATCGGAACACTGAAGCTTTCTTT,CASSLPPFNRNTEAFF
TRBV27,TRBD2,.,TRBJ2-1,TGTGCCAGCAGTTCGAACTCACTAGCGTCGCATGAGCAGTTCTTC,CASSSNSLASHEQFF
TRBV20-1,.,.,TRBJ2-1,TGCGGTGTTTGGTTTTACAATGAGCAGTTCTTC,CGVWFYNEQFF
TRBV7-9,.,few,TRBJ1-1,TGTGCCAGCACCTACGTAAGCGAGAGTGAAGCTTTCTTT,CASTYVSESEAFF
TRBV27,TRBD2,.,TRBJ2-1,TGTGCCAGCAGTTTTACGGGAGGGATCAATGAGCAGTTCTTC,CASSFTGGINEQFF
TRBV10-3,.,.,TRBJ2-5,TGTGCCATCAGTGAGTCACGCCAGACCCCGGAGACCCAGTACTTC,CAISESRQTPETQYF
TRBV25-1,.,.,TRBJ2-1,TGTGCCAGCAGTGAATATACAAGAGGACAGTACAATGAGCAGTTCTTC,CASSEYTRGQYNEQFF
TRBV29-1,.,once,TRBJ2-7,TGCAGCGTATTAGGCATCTCCTACGAGCAGTACTTC,CSVLGISYEQYF